Shown below are 27 T cell receptor beta chains from a single sample sequenced in a study of identical twins. TCRdb reprocessed the 5' RACE reads with MiXCR, giving one entry per CDR3 protein. The repertoire includes about 890,000 distinct CDR3 sequences, approximately 13% of them detected once, and around 1.6% sits in the top ten. A further study also used this sample, focusing on yellow fever vaccine responses in identical twins.

The source material was PBMCs. Receptor source: a woman younger than 30 in good health.

This clonotype has only a few counts. V usage is TRBV4-1 and J usage is TRBJ1-6; no reliable D call. CDR3 length: 15 residues. CDR1 is MGHRA, CDR2 YSYEKL, per germline. Trimming took off 0 bases at V and 7 bases at J, with 10 bases between the two ends. The CDR3 region is CASSQENSLNSPLHF. CDR3 in DNA: TGCGCCAGCAGCCAAGAGAACAGCCTCAATTCACCCCTCCACTTT.

This chain joins TRBV11-2 and TRBJ2-7; D unresolved. With 6 bases removed from V and 0 bases from J, the gap between germline ends came to 12 bases. This CDR3 is 14 amino acids long. The V gene's germline CDR1 is SGHAT and CDR2 FQNNGV. CDR3 loop: CASRRQTDSYEQYF. The DNA for the CDR3 is TGTGCCAGCAGAAGGCAGACCGACTCCTACGAGCAGTACTTC.

This clonotype has more than one count but fewer than ten. The chain carries TRBV6-5 and TRBJ2-1; 8 bases are a match to TRBD2. Trimming at V came to 2 bases and at J to 8 bases, leaving 5 bases not matched to a gene. This CDR3 contains 14 residues. CDR1 is MNHEY, CDR2 SVGAGI, per germline. The CDR3 sequence is CASSYSGRGDEQFF. The DNA of the CDR3 is TGTGCCAGCAGTTACAGCGGGAGAGGCGATGAGCAGTTCTTC.

The chain is built from TRBV12-3 or TRBV12-4 and TRBJ1-2, with 7 bases that match TRBD1. V trimming: 5 bases; J trimming: 8 bases; junction bases outside the gene matches: 8. CDR3 size: 13 residues. The CDR3 here is CASSPQGQNGYTF. The CDR3 DNA reads TGTGCCAGCAGTCCACAGGGGCAGAACGGCTACACCTTC.

This clonotype was found a few times. V usage is TRBV12-3 or TRBV12-4 and J usage is TRBJ1-2, with D unresolved. Trimming shortened V by 2 bases and J by 2 bases, and 9 bases separated the two germline ends. There are 14 residues in the CDR3. CDR3 sequence: CASSLREKNYGYTF. CDR3 DNA sequence: TGTGCCAGCAGTTTACGGGAAAAAAACTATGGCTACACCTTC.

This clonotype was counted only a few times. V is TRBV10-2 and J is TRBJ2-2; no reliable D call. V was cut by 10 bases and J by 0 bases, with 15 bases left in between. The CDR3 consists of 15 residues. CDR1 and CDR2 from the germline V gene are WSHSY and SAAADI. The CDR3 DNA reads as TGCGCCACTGGTTCGGGTTTTTCGAACACCGGGGAGCTGTTTTTT. This sequence encodes CATGSGFSNTGELFF.

The chain employs TRBV3-1 and TRBJ2-3; a weak D match, TRBD2 (6 bases). The CDR3 covers 14 residues. CDR1 and CDR2 (germline): LGHDT, YNNKEL (reference sequence). Trimming took off 3 bases at V and 4 bases at J, with 11 bases between the two ends. The CDR3 nucleotides are TGTGCCAGCAGCCATTGGGACTCCGCAGATACGCAGTATTTT. It translates to CASSHWDSADTQYF.

The chain combines TRBV7-6 with TRBJ2-7; possible D gene TRBD2, 7 bases. The CDR3 sequence is 15 residues long. Germline assignment: CDR1 SGHVS and CDR2 FNYEAQ. The CDR3 is CTSSLGGAGIGEQYV. CDR3 bases: TGTACCAGCAGCTTAGGGGGGGCTGGGATCGGCGAGCAGTACGTC.

This clonotype was seen a few times. The V gene is TRBV10-3, the J gene TRBJ1-5, with 7 bases aligning to TRBD1. Trimming cost V 2 bases and J 3 bases; bases outside gene matches: 1. The CDR3 has 14 amino acids. In germline, CDR1 is ENHRY, CDR2 SYGVKD. The DNA of the CDR3 is TGTGCCATCAGTGAGGGACAGGTCAATCAGCCCCAGCATTTT. Encoded protein: CAISEGQVNQPQHF.

The genes are TRBV20-1 and TRBJ2-7; 7 bases are shared with TRBD1. The CDR3 covers 13 residues. Trimming at V came to 5 bases and at J to 6 bases, leaving 10 bases not matched to a gene. The V gene's germline CDR1 is DFQATT and CDR2 SNEGSKA (reference sequence). CDR3 residues: CSAYNRGSVEQYF. The CDR3 DNA reads as TGCAGTGCTTATAACAGGGGATCGGTCGAGCAGTACTTC.

This clonotype was detected many times. The chain is built from TRBV10-2 and TRBJ2-3; unclear D gene. Trimming shortened V by 3 bases and J by 4 bases, and 5 bases separated the two germline ends. Germline lookup yields CDR1 WSHSY and CDR2 SAAADI. The CDR3 is made up of 12 amino acids. The CDR3 region has the DNA TGCGCCAGCAGTGATTTAGCAGATACGCAGTATTTT. As protein: CASSDLADTQYF.

The chain employs TRBV20-1 and TRBJ2-3; D gene uncertain. This CDR3 has 13 amino acids. The V end was cut by 5 bases, the J end by 0 bases, with 9 bases between. Germline V CDR1 and CDR2: DFQATT, SNEGSKA (reference sequence). Here the CDR3 reads CSAPHGSTDTQYF. CDR3 sequence (DNA): TGCAGTGCTCCACATGGGAGCACAGATACGCAGTATTTT.

The V gene is TRBV19, the J gene TRBJ2-1; maybe TRBD2 (6 bases). Germline V gives CDR1 LNHDA, CDR2 SQIVND (reference sequence). The germline V and J ends were trimmed by 7 bases and 9 bases, with 16 bases remaining between them. The CDR3 is made up of 13 amino acids. The CDR3 nucleotides are TGTGCCAGTAAAACCGCGGGTAGCGGTGAGCAGTTCTTC. It yields the protein CASKTAGSGEQFF.

In nucleotides, the CDR3 is TGTGCCAGCAGTGAAGCTGACATTTATGAGGGACGAGGCTACACCTTC. Protein product: CASSEADIYEGRGYTF. The rearrangement joins TRBV2 to TRBJ1-2; a weak D match, TRBD1 (5 bases). V was shortened by 0 bases and J by 8 bases, with 19 bases between the two germline ends. This CDR3 region has 16 residues. CDR1 and CDR2 from the germline V gene are SNHLY and FYNNEI.

The rearrangement links TRBV6-2 or TRBV6-3 to TRBJ1-4; TRBD1 aligns across 7 bases. The CDR3 is made up of 17 amino acids. Germline V gene lookup returns CDR1 MNHEY and CDR2 SVGEGT. Germline trimming cut 6 bases from V and 8 bases from J; bases unmatched to any gene: 18. The CDR3 DNA sequence: TGTGCCAGCAGCTATGGGTATCGACAGGGACGAGAGGAAAAACTGTTTTTT. This sequence encodes CASSYGYRQGREEKLFF.

The chain recombines TRBV10-3 with TRBJ2-3; D is ambiguous. The germline V and J ends were trimmed by 6 bases and 1 base, with 14 bases remaining between them. The CDR3 sequence is 15 residues long. CDR1 ENHRY and CDR2 SYGVKD come from the germline V gene. CDR3 bases: TGTGCCATCAGCCCAACCGAACTCGGCACAGATACGCAGTATTTT. This translates into CAISPTELGTDTQYF.

This clonotype was counted at least ten times. CDR3 nucleotide sequence: TGTGCCAGCTCACTAGGGACGGAGAACACCGGGGAGCTGTTTTTT. Translation gives CASSLGTENTGELFF. The chain uses TRBV7-9 and TRBJ2-2; perhaps D is TRBD1 or TRBD2 (5 bases each). The CDR3 runs 15 residues. Trimming took off 8 bases at V and 1 base at J, with 14 bases between the two ends. Germline-derived CDR1 and CDR2 are SEHNR and FQNEAQ (reference sequence).

This clonotype was observed a few times. DNA of the CDR3: TGTGCCAGCAGCCCACCGGGCAGGGGGGACTACAATGAGCAGTTCTTC. Protein product: CASSPPGRGDYNEQFF. The V gene is TRBV3-1, the J gene TRBJ2-1, with TRBD1 as a possible D gene (7 bases). There are 16 residues in the CDR3. Trimming removed 4 bases from V and 3 bases from J, with 16 bases in between. Germline loops: CDR1 LGHDT, CDR2 YNNKEL (reference sequence).

The chain joins TRBV2 to TRBJ1-5; possibly TRBD1 for D (5 bases). CDR1 and CDR2 (germline): SNHLY, FYNNEI. With 10 bases removed from V and 5 bases from J, the gap between germline ends came to 12 bases. The CDR3 is 12 amino acids. For the CDR3, the DNA is TGTGCCACGCGGGACTCCGATCAGCCCCAGCATTTT. Its protein is CATRDSDQPQHF.

This chain links TRBV11-1 with TRBJ2-1; 12 bases match TRBD1. CDR1 and CDR2 (germline): SGHAT, FQDESV (reference sequence). The CDR3 loop spans 18 amino acids. CDR3 nucleotide sequence: TGTGTCGGCGATAAGGGGACAGGGGGCTTCGGGTCCTACAATGAGCAGTTCTTC. It is translated as CVGDKGTGGFGSYNEQFF.

This clonotype was counted at least ten times. This chain uses TRBV10-3 with TRBJ2-3; no clear D. Germline V lookup: CDR1 ENHRY, CDR2 SYGVKD. Trimming stripped 6 bases from V and 0 bases from J, with 10 bases between. This CDR3 spans 14 amino acids. In DNA form, the CDR3 reads TGTGCCATCAGCCCTATCGGTAGCACAGATACGCAGTATTTT. Protein sequence: CAISPIGSTDTQYF.

This clonotype was seen only a few times. The gene calls are TRBV2 and TRBJ2-3; 8 bases align to TRBD2. The V gene end was trimmed by 9 bases and the J gene end by 4 bases; junction bases not matched to a gene: 9. CDR3 length equals 14 residues. Germline V lookup: CDR1 SNHLY, CDR2 FYNNEI. The CDR3 DNA is TGTGCCAGACAGCGGGAGTCGGGGTCAGATACGCAGTATTTT. This codes for CARQRESGSDTQYF.

The V gene is TRBV12-3 or TRBV12-4, the J gene TRBJ1-4, with 7 bases that match TRBD1. The J segment lost 7 bases and the V segment lost 2 bases, leaving 7 bases of the junction unmatched. The CDR3 is 15 amino acids. CDR3 sequence: CASSLSRGRGEKLFF. The CDR3 region has the DNA TGTGCCAGCAGTTTATCTAGGGGGCGGGGTGAAAAACTGTTTTTT.

The chain links TRBV5-1 to TRBJ2-7; D gene uncertain. Germline V gene sequence: CDR1 SGHRS, CDR2 YFSETQ. The CDR3 is 16 residues long. The germline V and J ends were trimmed by 5 bases and 4 bases, with 22 bases remaining between them. CDR3 sequence (DNA): TGCGCCAGCAGTTTTAAGCTCGCACTCCACTTATACGAGCAGTACGTC. Amino acid sequence: CASSFKLALHLYEQYV.

This clonotype was seen ten or more times. The V call is TRBV12-3 or TRBV12-4, the J call TRBJ1-1, with 7 positions matching TRBD1. V trimming: 5 bases; J trimming: 3 bases; junction bases outside the gene matches: 3. The CDR3 consists of 13 residues. The CDR3 spells CASSTDRHTEAFF. CDR3 sequence (DNA): TGTGCCAGCAGTACGGACAGGCACACTGAAGCTTTCTTT.

This clonotype was counted a few times. This sequence joins TRBV20-1 and TRBJ2-2; 10 bases are a match to TRBD1. V lost 8 bases and J lost 6; bases outside the gene matches: 3. CDR1 is DFQATT, CDR2 SNEGSKA, per germline (reference sequence). This CDR3 region has 12 residues. The CDR3 nucleotides are TGCAGTTGTGGACAGGGGGCCGGGGAGCTGTTTTTT. Protein sequence: CSCGQGAGELFF.

The chain couples TRBV7-6 to TRBJ2-7; no firm D call. The germline V and J ends were trimmed by 4 bases and 12 bases, with 19 bases remaining between them. The CDR3 contains 13 residues. The germline CDR1 and CDR2 sequences are SGHVS and FNYEAQ. In nucleotides, the CDR3 is TGTGCCAGCAGCTCCGATCCCAGGTCCGTCCTGTACGTC. It codes for CASSSDPRSVLYV.